This TCR beta chain was recorded in a study of cytomegalovirus exposure and HLA in healthy donors (dated by TCRdb to 2016 to 2017). As for the study more broadly: In an earlier analysis of some 550 of the donors, 276 Gb of sequence data and roughly 100 million unique TCR beta sequences from approximately 180 million T cells were reported. An early release that covered some 630 HLA-typed donors contained about 300 gigabases of sequencing data and 85 million to 100 million unique TCR sequences. The genetic ancestry cluster associated with self-reported Caucasian donors included about 81% of the 398 genotyped donors. The study was designed to test whether signatures of past pathogen exposure could be identified by cataloging public T cell receptors. The study used immunosequencing to profile the T cell repertoires of several hundred subjects and linked those repertoires to cytomegalovirus serostatus. A separate validation cohort of 100 to 150 different subjects was used in addition to the roughly 670-subject first cohort. To predict cytomegalovirus infection status, the study brought together high-throughput TCR immunosequencing, statistical association of individual TCRs with disease status, and machine learning. To study patterns of TCR occurrence, a later analysis re-analyzed previously published TCR beta repertoires from 550 to 800 donors and added high-resolution HLA genotyping. Rather than drawing on any new phenotypic data, the later analysis identified candidate immune exposures from TCR beta sequences and the way those sequences occurred across donors. An earlier analysis of fewer than 750 of the donors used high-throughput TCR beta sequencing to judge whether each TCR beta V gene segment behaved as functional or pseudogenic. Donor age, sex, ethnicity and CMV serostatus were compiled alongside the repertoire data. A later genetic analysis used genome-wide SNP genotypes for about 65% of the 666 donors, treating that subset as a discovery cohort. All discovery cohort repertoires had been generated on a single sequencing platform. HLA typing covered class I and class II loci at four-digit resolution. The number of donors typed differed by locus, with 629-630 for A, B, C, DRB1 and DQB1, around 500 for DQA1, under 610 for DPA1, and roughly 450 for DPB1. Roughly five DR-DQ haplotypes were handled as single units for association and clustering because linkage in the cohort was strong. Among 300 to 500 genotyped donors of the cohort, an average of around 220,000 unique TCR beta nucleotide sequences was sequenced per donor, of which 15% to 20% were non-productive.

As regards this clone: The specificity of this receptor is unknown. The record has no base qualities; no much larger clone is one base away.

The library was made by the immunoSEQ multiplex PCR assay. For the multiplex PCR, a mixture combining 60 forward primers for TCR Vbeta segments and 13 reverse primers for TCR Jbeta segments was used. The CDR3 region of rearranged TCR beta genes was amplified from genomic DNA with a multiplex PCR assay. The Illumina HiSeq System was used to sequence the amplified TCR beta libraries as 87-base-pair reads. For the original study's pipeline: A later analysis tallied roughly 76 million unique TCR beta chains across the 610 or so repertoires, and around 12 million of those chains were shared by two or more donors. A nearest-neighbor algorithm error-corrected the raw reads and collapsed the reads into unique sequences, merging closely related sequences to remove PCR and sequencing errors. Alignment of CDR3 sequences to IMGT reference sequences was used to assign V, D and J gene segments. For a sequence to be retained, at least a six-nucleotide match to both a V gene segment and a J gene segment was required. Rearrangements were called productive when the CDR3 lacked stop codons and stayed in frame with V and J; all others were non-productive. Following IMGT convention, CDR3 was defined as the stretch from the second conserved V-encoded cysteine to the conserved J-encoded phenylalanine. The earlier analysis of some 540 of the donors excluded any sequence lacking an unambiguous match to a single V gene segment. An earlier analysis of about 600 of the donors called V segments functional above 56.7% productive rearrangements and segregating when the between-donor standard deviation exceeded 5%. A statistical classification framework was developed to diagnose cytomegalovirus status using the catalog of TCR beta chain sequences. In a later analysis, V and J genes were assigned by comparing TCR nucleotide sequences against IMGT/GENE-DB human TR gene sequences. Using the TCRdist pipeline, a later analysis assigned CDR3 sequences along with most-parsimonious VDJ recombination scenarios. A later analysis defined each TCR beta chain by its CDR3 amino acid sequence plus V-gene family, and excluded reads lacking a unique V-gene family. To address suspected cross-contamination and a sequencing artifact, a later analysis removed approximately 600 highly shared, low-generation-probability nucleotide sequences. For each public chain, a later analysis derived a clonal expansion index from normalized ranks of inferred template counts within each repertoire. In a later analysis, generation probabilities were computed using a VDJ recombination model fitted to out-of-frame rearrangements, and the results were checked against IGoR. A later analysis scored TCR-TCR, TCR-HLA and TCR-CMV co-occurrence with hypergeometric tests, applying a repertoire-size bias correction to TCR pairs. A later analysis estimated false discovery rates by permuting HLA or CMV assignments 20 times. A later analysis grouped co-occurring TCRs with DBSCAN, adding TCRdist sequence similarity when clustering within HLA-allele-positive subsets. Repertoires with fewer than 30,000 or more than 120,000 public chains were left out of co-occurrence clustering, as were about five repertoires with anomalous nucleotide sharing. The clones in this table, taken by TCRdb from immuneACCESS, are in-frame only. Not every clone is retained; where verified, under half of the shortfall comes from an unresolved V gene, and the cause of the rest is unknown. That table furnishes V, J and clone size, whereas the DNA furnished D and trimming. The sample profile shows under 150,000 clones; 75% to 85% of them were found once. Of the sample, 3.5% to 4.5% falls within the top ten clones.

Reading the germline V gene gives CDR1 SGHTA and CDR2 FQGNSA. The CDR3 covers 14 residues, taking in both the cysteine and the phenylalanine. Only the CDR3 region is kept as DNA, spanning 42 bases read in frame from base 1. V sheds 1 base and J sheds 0 bases, leaving 6 bases between their ends. The paper as a whole reports these results and caveats: CMV serostatus was the only immune exposure information available for the cohort. Strong co-occurrence of HLA alleles, especially DR and DQ, made assigning TCR associations to individual alleles difficult. A later analysis found that TCR association rates varied across HLA loci, with DRB1 alleles showing the most associated TCRs and HLA-C alleles the fewest. According to the authors, the approach could potentially be generalized to other disease states and immunological phenotypes. Because counts were too low, seventeen rarely observed V segments, including chromosome 9 orphons, were excluded from the earlier analysis of some 540 of the donors. In a later analysis, most CMV-associated TCR beta chains were found to appear HLA-restricted, with HLA associations seemingly driven largely by CMV exposure. In both the original and validation cohorts, the classifier was reported to diagnose cytomegalovirus status with high specificity and sensitivity. A later genetic analysis associated a missense DCLRE1C variant with V-gene and J-gene trimming of TCR beta chains, and an independent cohort replicated the association. A group of highly shared sequence variants was considered likely to be a technical artifact of the sequencing pipeline. The cohort was sequenced for TCR beta chains only, and without alpha or paired-chain data the features that could be detected were limited. A further reported finding was that TCR beta sequences accurately predicted the HLA-A and HLA-B alleles for most subjects in the first cohort. An earlier analysis of 450 to 750 of the donors showed that most TCR beta V segments appeared in productive rearrangements either about 87% or about 30% of the time, which broadly matched IMGT annotations. According to a later genetic analysis, donors in an Asian-associated ancestry cluster had fewer N-insertions in productive TCRs than the approximately 670-donor mean. The 87-base-pair reads could not distinguish some IMGT-functional V segments, including TRBV6-2 and TRBV6-3, so those segments were excluded. In a later analysis, HLA-associated TCR beta chains were found to be more clonally expanded and to have lower generation probabilities than equally common non-associated chains. Because HLA typing was missing for some donors at each locus, association tests included only the typed subset. Correlated functional status among segregating V segments might be attributable to linkage disequilibrium, but an unknown experimental factor could not be ruled out. Sequencing depth was assumed to be roughly uniform across donors in the presence/absence analyses, though that assumption may not hold. In vitro tests confirmed that a few of the cytomegalovirus-associated TCR beta chains recognize cytomegalovirus antigens. According to a later analysis, parvovirus B19, influenza, CMV and Epstein-Barr virus appeared linked to several top co-occurrence clusters. Most TCR sequences were observed very rarely across donors, whereas some public TCRs were present in many individuals. The study gave a list of some 150 TCR beta chains associated with cytomegalovirus. A later analysis associated roughly 17,000 TCR beta sequences with specific HLA alleles at a false discovery rate of 0.05.

In total, roughly 670 healthy bone marrow donors made up the cohort. At the time of sampling, every cohort member was nominally healthy, though immune exposures that went unrecorded were likely present. The donor was CMV seropositive and was included in the group of some 290 seropositive cohort members. A peripheral blood sample was collected from each donor, and TCR beta sequencing was performed on peripheral blood mononuclear cells. The Qiagen DNeasy Blood Extraction Kit was used to extract genomic DNA from the blood cell samples. This TCR was recovered from a man aged 30 to 39 in good health and CMV-seropositive. The sequenced material came from PBMCs. The V gene is TRBV7-2 and the J gene is TRBJ1-2; the D gene lacks a confident call. CDR3 loop: CASSLVSANYGYTF. At the DNA level, the sequence is TGTGCCAGCAGCTTAGTTAGTGCTAACTATGGCTACACCTTC.